The rows below give T cell receptor beta chains drawn from one sample of a study of blood T cell repertoires in COVID-19. Using immunoSEQ multiplex PCR, the repertoire was profiled, and TCRdb retains in-frame clones only, with some absent. This sample has about 260,000 clones, with roughly 87% found just once. Specimen: peripheral blood. The receptors derive from a human donor in a cohort sampled during active COVID-19. Each CDR3 is given with its conserved first and last residue. The order of the fields is CDR3 length, V gene, CDR3 protein.

>14|TRBV28
CASSLGAPKVELFF
>11|TRBV29-1
CSVSGNTEAFF
>17|TRBV19
CASNWPYSGTAPYEQYF
>13|TRBV4-1
CASSHTSSSPLHF
>13|TRBV10-3
CASKGDQNYEQYF
>19|TRBV27
CASSLSKPTESSYNSPLHF
>15|TRBV6-5
CASTPRKGQGYGYTF
>14|TRBV5-1
CASSQGVTAHEQYF
>19|TRBV5-1
CASSLMSGLAGVAKNIQYF
>14|TRBV3-1/TRBV3-2
CASSQLAGVYEQYF
>15|TRBV18
CASSRDSLTAYEQYF